These 20 T cell receptor beta chains share one sample of origin, sequenced in a study of early T cells in non-severe SARS-CoV-2 infection. One entry per CDR3 protein, called by TCRdb with MiXCR from the 5' RACE reads. Of about 70,000 distinct CDR3 sequences in the sample, approximately 11% were seen once. Sequenced: whole blood. Receptor source: an adult who was a healthcare worker with PCR-confirmed SARS-CoV-2 infection or an uninfected control (not recorded which).

At least ten counts were recorded for this clonotype. V gene TRBV29-1 combines with J gene TRBJ1-3; no definite D call. Germline assignment: CDR1 SQVTM and CDR2 ANQGSEA. Trimming left V 7 bases short and J 0 bases short, with 7 bases between. This CDR3 region has 12 residues. The CDR3 region is CSAADSGNTIYF. The CDR3 DNA follows: TGCAGCGCTGCAGACTCTGGAAACACCATATATTTT.

There are many counts of this clonotype. The genes are TRBV7-2 and TRBJ1-6, with 9 bases that match TRBD1. Germline V gene lookup returns CDR1 SGHTA and CDR2 FQGNSA. This CDR3 has 14 amino acids. Trimming at V came to 5 bases and at J to 7 bases, leaving 3 bases not matched to a gene. The CDR3 nucleotides are TGTGCCAGCAGCCTAGGGACAGGGAATTCACCCCTCCACTTT. Residues: CASSLGTGNSPLHF. Filled out from reference TRBV7-2 and TRBJ1-6, the complete variable domain reads GAGVSQSPSNKVTEKGKDVELRCDPISGHTALYWYRQSLGQGLEFLIYFQGNSAPDKSGLPSDRFSAERTGGSVSTLTIQRTQQEDSAVYLCASSLGTGNSPLHFGNGTRLTVT.

This chain uses TRBV7-7 with TRBJ2-5; 9 nucleotides agree with TRBD1. The trim removed 10 bases at V and 4 bases at J, leaving 4 bases unmatched. Germline CDR1 is SSHAT and CDR2 is FNYEAQ (reference sequence). The CDR3 contains 12 residues. The CDR3 region is CATGTGSETQYF. The CDR3, as DNA: TGTGCCACCGGGACAGGGTCAGAGACCCAGTACTTC.

The chain uses TRBV4-3 and TRBJ2-5; TRBD2 is a possible D gene (6 bases). The CDR3 has 13 residues. The germline CDR1 and CDR2 sequences are LGHNA and YSLEER. The V end lost 0 bases, the J end lost 4 bases, and 6 bases lay between the germline ends. In DNA, the CDR3 is TGCGCCAGCAGCCAAGAGGGGGGAGAGACCCAGTACTTC. Translated: CASSQEGGETQYF.

This clonotype has a handful of counts. The V call is TRBV6-6, the J call TRBJ1-1; 7 positions match TRBD1. The J segment lost 4 bases and the V segment lost 2 bases, leaving 16 bases of the junction unmatched. This CDR3 has 18 amino acids. The germline CDR1 and CDR2 sequences are MNHNY and SVGAGI (reference sequence). For the CDR3, the DNA is TGTGCCAGCAGTTACCCGGTTCTTAGGGGGCGCGTTGGCACTGAAGCTTTCTTT. Translation gives CASSYPVLRGRVGTEAFF.

The chain links TRBV4-1 to TRBJ1-1, with a tentative D call TRBD1 (6 bases). CDR3 length equals 14 residues. Per the germline V gene, CDR1 is MGHRA and CDR2 is YSYEKL. Deletions cut 1 base from V and 2 bases from J, with 8 bases between. The CDR3 sequence is CASSQVGTNTEAFF. Here the CDR3 DNA reads TGCGCCAGCAGCCAAGTCGGGACAAACACTGAAGCTTTCTTT.

At least ten counts were recorded for this clonotype. The chain employs TRBV29-1 and TRBJ1-5; D gene ambiguous. This CDR3 is built from 12 residues. The germline V gene has CDR1 SQVTM and CDR2 ANQGSEA. The germline V and J ends were trimmed by 4 bases and 5 bases, with 9 bases remaining between them. The CDR3 sequence: CSVGAPDQPQHF. The CDR3 DNA reads as TGCAGCGTTGGGGCCCCGGATCAGCCCCAGCATTTT.

This clonotype has a count of ten or more. CDR3 region: CASSETELGTDTQYF. Written as DNA, the CDR3 is TGTGCCAGCAGTGAAACTGAATTAGGCACAGATACGCAGTATTTT. The chain joins TRBV2 to TRBJ2-3; D gene unclear. Germline lookup yields CDR1 SNHLY and CDR2 FYNNEI. The CDR3 loop spans 15 amino acids. The germline V and J ends were trimmed by 2 bases and 1 base, with 10 bases remaining between them.

This clonotype was detected ten times or more. The chain is built from TRBV29-1 and TRBJ1-2, with D tentatively TRBD1 (5 bases). V lost 6 bases and J lost 8, with 19 bases in between. The germline CDR1 and CDR2 sequences are SQVTM and ANQGSEA. The CDR3 is 13 residues long. The CDR3 spells CSVTTGSGGGYTF. In DNA, the CDR3 is TGCAGCGTGACTACAGGATCCGGCGGGGGCTACACCTTC.

This chain uses TRBV3-1 with TRBJ2-1; D uncertain. Trimming removed 0 bases at V and 10 bases at J, with 7 bases between. This CDR3 spans 12 amino acids. The germline gives CDR1 LGHDT, CDR2 YNNKEL (reference sequence). CDR3 residues: CASSQENFEQFF. The CDR3 DNA is TGTGCCAGCAGCCAAGAGAACTTCGAGCAGTTCTTC.

Only a few counts were recorded for this clonotype. J is TRBJ2-1 and V is TRBV27; possibly TRBD1 or TRBD2 for D (5 bases each). Trimming took off 1 base at V and 9 bases at J, with 19 bases between the two ends. The CDR3 covers 16 residues. Germline values: CDR1 MNHEY, CDR2 SMNVEV (reference sequence). The CDR3 region is CASSLLTGTGKGEQFF. CDR3 nucleotides: TGTGCCAGCAGTTTATTAACCGGGACGGGAAAGGGTGAGCAGTTCTTC.

The rearrangement uses TRBV6-1 and TRBJ2-5; D is perhaps TRBD1 or TRBD2 (6 bases each). Germline loops: CDR1 MNHNS, CDR2 SASEGT. V lost 6 bases and J 5 bases, leaving 13 bases between the germline ends. CDR3 length: 13 amino acids. The CDR3 DNA sequence: TGTGCCAGCAGGACGAGGGGGGCGGAGACCCAGTACTTC. It is translated as CASRTRGAETQYF.

This clonotype was recorded at least ten times. The J gene is TRBJ1-2, the V gene TRBV27, with D hard to call. The CDR3 has 16 residues. Germline values: CDR1 MNHEY, CDR2 SMNVEV (reference sequence). The V and J ends lost 5 bases and 0 bases respectively, with 16 bases between them. CDR3 in DNA: TGTGCCAGCAGTCAAACCCCTCCCAGCGCTAACTATGGCTACACCTTC. Encoded protein: CASSQTPPSANYGYTF.

This chain connects TRBV6-1 to TRBJ2-3, with 8 bases matching TRBD2. This CDR3 is 15 amino acids long. Trimming took 7 bases from V and 0 from J; bases not matched to a gene: 6. CDR1 MNHNS and CDR2 SASEGT come from the germline V gene. CDR3 residues: CASKWASGSTDTQYF. For the CDR3, the DNA is TGTGCCAGCAAGTGGGCTAGCGGGAGCACAGATACGCAGTATTTT.

This chain joins TRBV10-2 and TRBJ2-1; TRBD2 aligns across 8 bases. The ends lost 0 bases at V and 2 bases at J; junction bases unmatched: 3. Per the germline V gene, CDR1 is WSHSY and CDR2 is SAAADI. The CDR3 loop spans 16 amino acids. The CDR3 DNA reads TGCGCCAGCAGTGAGTCGGTTAGCGGGACCTACAATGAGCAGTTCTTC. Its protein product is CASSESVSGTYNEQFF.

This clonotype has at least ten counts. The rearrangement joins TRBV6-2 or TRBV6-3 to TRBJ1-2, with no clear D. The V gene lost 8 bases and the J gene lost 2 bases, with 15 bases spanning the gap. The CDR3 covers 14 residues. CDR1 is MNHEY, CDR2 SVGEGT, per germline. CDR3 bases: TGTGCCAGCCGGAGGAGGCAGACCAACTATGGCTACACCTTC. Its protein is CASRRRQTNYGYTF.

This sequence joins TRBV6-2 or TRBV6-3 and TRBJ2-7; 7 bases are a match to TRBD2. The J segment lost 13 bases and the V segment lost 5 bases, leaving 14 bases of the junction unmatched. CDR3 length: 13 residues. CDR1 and CDR2 from the germline V gene are MNHEY and SVGEGT. DNA of the CDR3: TGTGCCAGCAGTGGCCCCATCACGAGAGCGGGATACTTC. This encodes CASSGPITRAGYF.

The gene calls are TRBV10-3 and TRBJ1-2, with 10 bases that match TRBD1. This CDR3 has 14 amino acids. V lost 2 bases, J lost 9 bases, and 6 bases stayed unmatched. Germline V gene lookup returns CDR1 ENHRY and CDR2 SYGVKD. The DNA for the CDR3 is TGTGCCATCAGTGAGGAGACAGGGGGCGATCGCTACACCTTC. Translating it yields CAISEETGGDRYTF.

The rearrangement uses TRBV29-1 and TRBJ1-1; D gene uncertain. There are 16 residues in the CDR3. CDR1 is SQVTM, CDR2 ANQGSEA, per germline. The V end lost 7 bases, the J end lost 0 bases, and 21 bases lay between the germline ends. CDR3 in amino acids: CSARRGSGSLNTEAFF. The CDR3 DNA is TGCAGCGCTAGACGTGGGTCAGGCTCTCTGAACACTGAAGCTTTCTTT.

This chain's CDR3 is CASSLAPGGTEAFF. The DNA for the CDR3 is TGTGCCAGCAGCTTGGCGCCCGGGGGGACTGAAGCTTTCTTT. V and J are TRBV5-5 and TRBJ1-1, with D possibly TRBD1 on 5 matching bases. The ends were cut back, 0 bases at V and 5 bases at J, with 11 bases in the middle. The germline CDR1 and CDR2 sequences are SGHKS and YYEKEE (reference sequence). The CDR3 covers 14 residues.